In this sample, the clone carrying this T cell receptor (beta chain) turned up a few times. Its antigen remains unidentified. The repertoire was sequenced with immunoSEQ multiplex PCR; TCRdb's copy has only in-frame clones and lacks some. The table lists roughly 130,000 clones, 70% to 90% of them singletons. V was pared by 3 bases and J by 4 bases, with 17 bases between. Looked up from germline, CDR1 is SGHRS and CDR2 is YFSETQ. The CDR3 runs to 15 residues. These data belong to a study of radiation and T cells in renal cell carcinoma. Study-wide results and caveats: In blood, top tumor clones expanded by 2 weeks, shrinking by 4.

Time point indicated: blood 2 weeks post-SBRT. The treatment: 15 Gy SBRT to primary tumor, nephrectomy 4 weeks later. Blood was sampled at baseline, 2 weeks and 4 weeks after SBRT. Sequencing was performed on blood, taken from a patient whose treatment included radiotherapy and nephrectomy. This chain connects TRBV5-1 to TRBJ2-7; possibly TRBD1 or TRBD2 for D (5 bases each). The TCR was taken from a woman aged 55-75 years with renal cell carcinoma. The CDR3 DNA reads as TGCGCCAGCAGCTACCGGGACCGGGCTCGGTACGAGCAGTACTTC. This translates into CASSYRDRARYEQYF. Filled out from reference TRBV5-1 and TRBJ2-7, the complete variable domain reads KAGVTQTPRYLIKTRGQQVTLSCSPISGHRSVSWYQQTPGQGLQFLFEYFSETQRNKGNFPGRFSGRQFSNSRSEMNVSTLELGDSALYLCASSYRDRARYEQYFGPGTRLTVT.